This TCR beta chain was recovered during a study of cytomegalovirus exposure and HLA in healthy donors. Study results and caveats: Segments of the TCR beta V type were, in most cases, productive about 87% or about 30% of the time in an earlier analysis. No immune exposure information besides CMV serostatus was available. Reports showed the classifier diagnosing cytomegalovirus status with high specificity and sensitivity.

PCR primers comprised 60 Vbeta and 13 Jbeta primers. This table comes from immunoSEQ multiplex PCR, and its TCRdb copy is limited to in-frame clones, with some not included. The sample includes roughly 100,000 clones, around 75% seen only once; the top ten take over 2%. On this clone: Antigen: not known.

The V segment lost 5 bases and the J segment 2 bases; nucleotides outside the gene matches: 6. CDR3 size: 15 residues. The V gene's germline CDR1 is SGHTA and CDR2 FQGNSA. The TCR originated in a man between 25 and 39 years old in good health and CMV-seronegative. V and J are TRBV7-2 and TRBJ1-2, with 9 bases lining up with TRBD1. Sequences were obtained from PBMCs. The CDR3 region is CASSQDRGRNYGYTF. The DNA for the CDR3 is TGTGCCAGCAGCCAAGACAGGGGGAGAAACTATGGCTACACCTTC.